This T cell receptor (beta chain) was identified in a study of PD-1 blockade in classical Hodgkin lymphoma. Some clones are missing from TCRdb's copy, which holds only in-frame ones; the method was immunoSEQ multiplex PCR. The sample carries about 97,000 clones, approximately 88% recorded once. Autologous stem cell transplantation was followed by relapse in every patient, and brentuximab vedotin exposure varied. CDR3 length: 14 amino acids. The germline CDR1 and CDR2 sequences are MNHEY and SMNVEV (reference sequence). Between the trimmed V and J ends, which lost 5 bases and 4 bases, there was a span of 9 bases. Whole-study findings and limits: A reduction in baseline TCR diversity was reportedly seen in newly diagnosed patients relative to healthy donors.

As regards this clone: The target antigen is unknown.

The material was peripheral blood mononuclear cells (PBMCs), obtained at baseline. The V and J genes are TRBV27 and TRBJ2-6, with D unresolved. The TCR comes from a human donor with classical Hodgkin lymphoma. CDR3 residues: CASSPSSGANVLTF. The CDR3 nucleotides read TGTGCCAGCAGTCCATCTTCGGGGGCCAACGTCCTGACTTTC.